One sample yielded the 25 T cell receptor beta chains listed below, sequenced in a study of shared clonotypes between healthy human individuals. Here immunoSEQ multiplex PCR was the method, and the copy in TCRdb shows in-frame clones only, minus some. The sample includes approximately 2.5 million clones, 80% to 95% of them seen just once. What was sequenced was naive CD4+ T cells from PBMCs. Subset described: CD45RA+ positively selected. The receptors derive from a man aged 18 to 29 in good health. Some clones in this sample may be carry-over from other donors' samples.

The CDR3 is CASSRPGLGVDTQYF. CDR3 nucleotides: TGTGCCAGCAGTAGGCCGGGACTAGGCGTCGATACGCAGTATTTT. V is TRBV7-2 and J is TRBJ2-3; 8 nucleotides agree with TRBD2. The CDR3 runs 15 residues. The ends lost 6 bases at V and 6 bases at J; junction bases unmatched: 11. In germline, CDR1 is SGHTA, CDR2 FQGNSA.

This rearrangement joins TRBV5-1 to TRBJ2-3; 9 positions match TRBD1. With V trimmed by 4 bases and J by 6 bases, 9 bases remained unmatched. In germline, CDR1 is SGHRS, CDR2 YFSETQ. The CDR3 runs 15 residues. This CDR3 reads CASSDIRQGGDTQYF. DNA of the CDR3: TGCGCCAGCAGCGATATACGACAGGGGGGTGATACGCAGTATTTT.

The rearrangement links TRBV5-1 to TRBJ2-1, with D hard to call. Germline CDR1 is SGHRS and CDR2 is YFSETQ. Trimming shortened V by 2 bases and J by 0 bases, and 9 bases separated the two germline ends. This CDR3 has 15 amino acids. The DNA for the CDR3 is TGCGCCAGCAGCTTCTCGGGCCGCTCCTACAATGAGCAGTTCTTC. It translates to CASSFSGRSYNEQFF.

The CDR3 region is CASSVGASGSFWQFF. The DNA of the CDR3 is TGTGCCAGCAGCGTAGGGGCTAGCGGGAGTTTCTGGCAGTTCTTC. The chain uses TRBV9 and TRBJ2-1; 10 nucleotides match TRBD2. The V gene's germline CDR1 is SGDLS and CDR2 YYNGEE. This CDR3 is 15 amino acids long. V dropped 0 bases and J dropped 12; count of bases not matched to a gene: 9.

The V call is TRBV9, the J call TRBJ2-3, with TRBD2 matching over 10 bases. V gave up 0 bases and J gave up 2 bases; unmatched junction bases: 9. The CDR3 runs to 18 residues. Germline V CDR1 and CDR2: SGDLS, YYNGEE. The CDR3 DNA reads as TGTGCCAGCAGCGTAGTCGGGAGGGGACTAGCGAACACAGATACGCAGTATTTT. This gives the protein CASSVVGRGLANTDTQYF.

The chain employs TRBV28 and TRBJ2-3; 11 bases agree with TRBD2. The CDR3 covers 17 residues. Germline V CDR1 and CDR2: MDHEN, SYDVKM. With V trimmed by 4 bases and J by 1 base, 7 bases remained unmatched. The chain's CDR3 is CASSSPGLAARTDTQYF. The DNA for the CDR3 is TGTGCCAGCAGTTCCCCGGGACTAGCGGCCCGCACAGATACGCAGTATTTT.

With regard to this clone: The sample has other DNA sequences that encode this CDR3 too. The rearrangement uses TRBV6-1 and TRBJ1-2; 8 bases map to TRBD1. The CDR3 runs to 14 residues. From germline, CDR1 is MNHNS and CDR2 SASEGT. The V and J ends lost 6 bases and 3 bases, in that order; junction bases with no gene match: 6. CDR3 nucleotide sequence: TGTGCCAGCAGCCTCCAGGGGGCCGACTATGGCTACACCTTC. This sequence encodes CASSLQGADYGYTF.

The chain is built from TRBV5-8 and TRBJ1-5; 7 nucleotides match TRBD1. CDR1 SGHTS and CDR2 YDEGEE come from the germline V gene. This CDR3 region has 17 residues. Losses at the gene ends were 5 bases for V and 2 bases for J; bases not matched to a gene: 13. The CDR3 DNA sequence: TGTGCCAGCAGGAACCGACAGGGAGTCGGGGGCAATCAGCCCCAGCATTTT. This codes for CASRNRQGVGGNQPQHF.

This chain uses TRBV28 with TRBJ1-1; D unresolved. Per the germline V gene, CDR1 is MDHEN and CDR2 is SYDVKM. V was trimmed by 10 bases and J by 6 bases, leaving 24 bases between them. The CDR3 extends over 15 amino acids. The CDR3 here is CATPNPGPRPPEAFF. The CDR3 bases are TGTGCCACCCCAAACCCCGGGCCTCGACCCCCTGAAGCTTTCTTT. Full variable domain (remainder filled in from reference TRBV28 and TRBJ1-1): DVKVTQSSRYLVKRTGEKVFLECVQDMDHENMFWYRQDPGLGLRLIYFSYDVKMKEKGDIPEGYSVSREKKERFSLILESASTNQTSMYLCATPNPGPRPPEAFFGQGTRLTVV.

V usage is TRBV30 and J usage is TRBJ2-1; 14 bases map to TRBD2. The CDR3 has 15 amino acids. The J segment lost 6 bases and the V segment lost 4 bases, leaving 5 bases of the junction unmatched. Germline loops: CDR1 GTSNPN, CDR2 SVGIG (reference sequence). The CDR3 DNA follows: TGTGCCTGGAAAGGGACTAGCGGGAGAGGCAATGAGCAGTTCTTC. Protein product: CAWKGTSGRGNEQFF.

The V call is TRBV6-5, the J call TRBJ1-2; 9 bases agree with TRBD1. The germline CDR1 and CDR2 sequences are MNHEY and SVGAGI. CDR3 size: 15 residues. V lost 6 bases, J lost 6 bases, and 11 bases stayed unmatched. CDR3 nucleotides: TGTGCCAGCAGATTGAAGGGACAGGGTATTAATGGCTACACCTTC. Encoded protein: CASRLKGQGINGYTF.

CDR3 sequence reads: CASSGRQGANYNEQFF. The CDR3, as DNA: TGTGCCAGCAGCGGGAGACAGGGGGCCAACTACAATGAGCAGTTCTTC. The genes are TRBV11-3 and TRBJ2-1; TRBD1 agrees at 10 bases. This CDR3 contains 16 residues. V dropped 5 bases and J dropped 3; count of bases not matched to a gene: 7. From germline, CDR1 is SGHNT and CDR2 YENEEA.

The chain uses TRBV7-9 and TRBJ2-5; D is perhaps TRBD2 (6 bases). V dropped 1 base and J dropped 5 bases, with 11 bases sitting between them. CDR1 SEHNR and CDR2 FQNEAQ come from the germline V gene (reference sequence). The CDR3 runs 14 residues. In DNA form, the CDR3 reads TGTGCCAGCAGCTTAGGGAGGGTAGTGGAGACCCAGTACTTC. It specifies CASSLGRVVETQYF.

The chain uses TRBV7-8 and TRBJ2-7, with 11 bases identical to TRBD2. V was pared by 7 bases and J by 4 bases, with 9 bases of the junction left unmatched. The V gene's germline CDR1 is SGHVS and CDR2 FQNEAQ. The CDR3 is 15 residues long. The DNA for the CDR3 is TGTGCCAGCACCCCCATGTCTAGCGGGAGGTACGAGCAGTACTTC. This codes for CASTPMSSGRYEQYF.

A single count supports this clone. The rearrangement links TRBV5-3 to TRBJ2-2; no firm D call. TRBV5-3 is an ORF, with its function uncertain. Trimming took 3 bases from V and 4 from J, leaving 7 bases between them. This CDR3 spans 13 amino acids. The CDR3 reads CARSCVVTGELFF. The CDR3 bases are TGTGCCAGAAGCTGCGTAGTCACCGGGGAGCTGTTTTTT.

This chain uses TRBV5-1 with TRBJ1-1, with TRBD1 matching 8 bases. Looked up from germline, CDR1 is SGHRS and CDR2 is YFSETQ. The CDR3 is 16 amino acids. The J segment lost 5 bases and the V segment lost 4 bases, leaving 13 bases of the junction unmatched. The CDR3 here is CASSTPSGGAGTEAFF. The CDR3 DNA is TGCGCCAGCAGCACCCCTTCAGGGGGCGCGGGGACTGAAGCTTTCTTT. The whole variable domain, remainder taken from reference TRBV5-1 and TRBJ1-1, is KAGVTQTPRYLIKTRGQQVTLSCSPISGHRSVSWYQQTPGQGLQFLFEYFSETQRNKGNFPGRFSGRQFSNSRSEMNVSTLELGDSALYLCASSTPSGGAGTEAFFGQGTRLTVV.

The rearrangement joins TRBV28 to TRBJ1-3; D is perhaps TRBD1 (6 bases). Between the trimmed V and J ends, which lost 7 bases and 4 bases, there was a span of 17 bases. This CDR3 has 15 amino acids. The germline V gene has CDR1 MDHEN and CDR2 SYDVKM. CDR3 amino acids: CASTEGGARGNTIYF. The DNA for the CDR3 is TGTGCCAGCACTGAGGGGGGGGCGCGGGGAAACACCATATATTTT.

The chain couples TRBV28 to TRBJ1-2; 9 positions agree with TRBD1. Trimming took 5 bases from V and 5 from J; bases not matched to a gene: 12. This CDR3 has 16 residues. Germline V gives CDR1 MDHEN, CDR2 SYDVKM. CDR3 sequence reads: CASSITGTGRIYGYTF. The CDR3 coding sequence is TGTGCCAGCAGTATCACCGGGACAGGGAGAATTTATGGCTACACCTTC.

The V call is TRBV10-3, the J call TRBJ2-7; D may be TRBD1 (6 bases). The V end was cut by 10 bases, the J end by 2 bases, with 15 bases between. This CDR3 spans 13 amino acids. Germline values: CDR1 ENHRY, CDR2 SYGVKD. Written as DNA, the CDR3 is TGTGCCACAAACCCGACAGGCACCTACGAGCAGTACTTC. Translated, it gives CATNPTGTYEQYF.

The chain has TRBV29-1 and TRBJ2-1; D is unclear. Germline V lookup: CDR1 SQVTM, CDR2 ANQGSEA. Trimming removed 7 bases at V and 6 bases at J, with 10 bases between. The CDR3 contains 11 residues. Written as DNA, the CDR3 is TGCAGCGGGGCTAGTCGCAATGAGCAGTTCTTC. Its protein is CSGASRNEQFF.

For this clone: Other DNA sequences in this sample translate to the same CDR3. This chain connects TRBV7-2 to TRBJ1-1; D not certain. V was shortened by 4 bases and J by 2 bases, with 8 bases between the two germline ends. Germline V CDR1 and CDR2: SGHTA, FQGNSA. The CDR3 sequence is 13 residues long. This CDR3 is CASSSTPNTEAFF. DNA of the CDR3: TGTGCCAGCAGCTCTACGCCCAACACTGAAGCTTTCTTT.

The J gene is TRBJ1-6, the V gene TRBV7-9; TRBD1 aligns across 7 bases. CDR3 size: 13 residues. V lost 5 bases, J lost 8 bases, and 3 bases stayed unmatched. In germline, CDR1 is SEHNR, CDR2 FQNEAQ (reference sequence). Here the CDR3 reads CASSGQDYSPLHF. CDR3 nucleotides: TGTGCCAGCAGCGGACAGGATTATTCACCCCTCCACTTT. The complete variable domain, with remaining parts taken from reference TRBV7-9 and TRBJ1-6, reads DTGVSQNPRHKITKRGQNVTFRCDPISEHNRLYWYRQTLGQGPEFLTYFQNEAQLEKSRLLSDRFSAERPKGSFSTLEIQRTEQGDSAMYLCASSGQDYSPLHFGNGTRLTVT.

V is TRBV19 and J is TRBJ1-5; tentatively, D is TRBD1 (5 bases). The V gene lost 3 bases and the J gene lost 11 bases, with 23 bases spanning the gap. The CDR3 has 16 amino acids. Germline lookup yields CDR1 LNHDA and CDR2 SQIVND (reference sequence). The CDR3 DNA is TGTGCCAGTAGTATTACCGGGGAGGCAGGGAAGAGGACCCAGCATTTT. This gives the protein CASSITGEAGKRTQHF.

This clone has only one observation. The chain employs TRBV5-1 and TRBJ1-1; D may be TRBD1 (6 bases). The ends were cut back, 1 base at V and 3 bases at J, with 13 bases in the middle. Germline V CDR1 and CDR2: SGHRS, YFSETQ. CDR3 length: 15 amino acids. Here the CDR3 reads CASSLWGGKDTEAFF. The CDR3 nucleotides read TGCGCCAGCAGCTTGTGGGGGGGCAAAGACACTGAAGCTTTCTTT.

V usage is TRBV6-6 and J usage is TRBJ2-7; no clear D gene. Germline V gene data show CDR1 as MNHNY and CDR2 as SVGAGI (reference sequence). The V and J ends lost 1 base and 7 bases respectively, with 8 bases between them. The CDR3 is made up of 12 amino acids. CDR3 residues: CASSYFLGEQYF. CDR3 DNA sequence: TGTGCCAGCAGTTACTTTCTAGGGGAGCAGTACTTC.